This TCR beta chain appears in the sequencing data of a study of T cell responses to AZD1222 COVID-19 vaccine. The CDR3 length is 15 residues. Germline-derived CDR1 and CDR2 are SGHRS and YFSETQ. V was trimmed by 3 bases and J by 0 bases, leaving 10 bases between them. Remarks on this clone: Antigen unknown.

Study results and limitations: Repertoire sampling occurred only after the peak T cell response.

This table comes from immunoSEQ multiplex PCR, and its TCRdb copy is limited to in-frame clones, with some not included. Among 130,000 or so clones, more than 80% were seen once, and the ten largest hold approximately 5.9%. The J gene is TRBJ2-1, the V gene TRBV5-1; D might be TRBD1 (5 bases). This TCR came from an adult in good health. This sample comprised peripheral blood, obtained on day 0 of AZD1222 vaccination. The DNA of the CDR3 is TGCGCCAGCAGCTCTGCAGACAGCTCCTACAATGAGCAGTTCTTC. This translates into CASSSADSSYNEQFF.